This is a list of T cell receptor beta chains from one sample in a study of T cell repertoires in cytomegalovirus infection. TCRdb itself ran the reads through MiXCR, one entry per CDR3 protein. The data contain under 100,000 distinct CDR3 sequences, 3.5% to 4.5% of them singletons. The sample consisted of PBMCs. The receptors were gathered from a human donor in good health (CMV status not recorded). Some clones in this sample may be carry-over from other donors' samples. CDR3s include the opening cysteine and the closing phenylalanine or tryptophan. D genes are given only for firm matches. Clone size is not always given. Where it is, it says once, few, many or a class for expanded clones.

d_gene	len	v_gene	abundance	j_gene	CDR3aa	CDR3nt
NA	15	TRBV4-3	many	TRBJ1-2	CASSQEDQLNYGYTF	TGCGCCAGCAGCCAAGAAGACCAGTTAAACTATGGCTACACCTTC
NA	14	TRBV3-1	many	TRBJ2-7	CASSQLGVSYEQYF	TGTGCCAGCAGCCAACTAGGAGTTTCCTACGAGCAGTACTTC
NA	15	TRBV20-1	many	TRBJ1-6	CSARERQTYNSPLHF	TGCAGTGCTAGAGAGAGGCAGACCTATAATTCACCCCTCCACTTT
TRBD1	15	TRBV6-2/TRBV6-3	many	TRBJ2-5	CASSVGTGGRETQYF	TGTGCCAGCAGCGTCGGGACAGGGGGCCGCGAGACCCAGTACTTC
TRBD1	16	TRBV6-1	many	TRBJ1-5	CASTSSDRGLRRPQHF	TGTGCCTCAACATCATCCGACAGGGGTCTCCGTCGGCCCCAGCATTTT
NA	12	TRBV20-1	many	TRBJ2-3	CSASGNTDTQYF	TGCAGTGCTAGCGGGAACACAGATACGCAGTATTTT
TRBD1	15	TRBV18	many	TRBJ1-2	CASSPPGQGNYGYTF	TGTGCCAGCTCACCACCTGGACAGGGGAACTATGGCTACACCTTC
NA	11	TRBV6-6	many	TRBJ2-7	CASSYTGALYF	TGTGCCAGCAGTTACACAGGAGCACTGTACTTC
NA	14	TRBV19	many	TRBJ1-2	CASSSQGDRWGYTF	TGTGCCAGTAGTTCGCAAGGCGATCGGTGGGGCTACACCTTC
NA	15	TRBV12-3/TRBV12-4	many	TRBJ1-1	CASSSTGNGNTEAFF	TGTGCCAGCAGCTCTACCGGTAATGGGAACACTGAAGCTTTCTTT
NA	11	TRBV29-1	many	TRBJ1-1	CSVALFTEAFF	TGCAGCGTTGCGCTGTTCACTGAAGCTTTCTTT
NA	14	TRBV7-6	many	TRBJ2-7	CASSHDPDGVEQYF	TGTGCCAGCAGCCACGACCCCGACGGGGTAGAGCAGTACTTC
NA	14	TRBV7-2	many	TRBJ2-5	CASSLGGFQETQYF	TGTGCCAGCAGCTTAGGCGGGTTCCAAGAGACCCAGTACTTC
NA	15	TRBV15	many	TRBJ1-2	CATSRDPVAGAGYTF	TGTGCCACCAGCAGAGACCCCGTGGCAGGGGCCGGCTACACCTTC
TRBD2	14	TRBV12-3/TRBV12-4	many	TRBJ2-1	CASSQGLARNEQFF	TGTGCCAGCAGCCAGGGACTAGCGCGAAATGAGCAGTTCTTC
NA	12	TRBV12-3/TRBV12-4	many	TRBJ1-1	CASSLVNTEAFF	TGTGCCAGCAGTTTGGTGAACACTGAAGCTTTCTTT
NA	10	TRBV20-1	many	TRBJ1-2	CSARVGQGSF	NA
NA	17	TRBV7-2	many	TRBJ2-5	CASSSTRRDGLQETQYF	TGTGCCAGCAGCTCCACGAGACGGGACGGCCTCCAAGAGACCCAGTACTTC
NA	14	TRBV28	many	TRBJ1-5	CASSFSGTNQPQHF	TGTGCCAGCAGTTTTTCAGGGACCAATCAGCCCCAGCATTTT
TRBD1	14	TRBV7-9	many	TRBJ1-1	CASSLYEGAGEAFF	TGTGCCAGCAGCTTATATGAGGGGGCGGGTGAAGCTTTCTTT
NA	14	TRBV9	many	TRBJ1-1	CASSVGPGYDEAFF	TGTGCCAGCAGCGTAGGCCCGGGGTACGATGAAGCTTTCTTT
NA	12	TRBV5-4	many	TRBJ2-3	CASSLSRNTQYF	TGTGCCAGCAGCTTGTCGAGGAATACGCAGTATTTT
NA	15	TRBV7-9	many	TRBJ2-7	CASSLHTQSSYEQYF	TGTGCCAGCAGCTTACATACACAGAGCTCCTACGAGCAGTACTTC
NA	18	TRBV7-2	many	TRBJ1-2	CASSYLSPGTFGSDGYTF	TGTGCCAGCAGCTACCTTAGTCCCGGGACATTCGGGAGTGATGGCTACACCTTC
NA	18	TRBV7-6	many	TRBJ2-1	CASSLASPVSDSSNEQFF	TGTGCCAGCAGCTTAGCGAGTCCGGTCTCAGATAGCAGCAATGAGCAGTTCTTC
NA	15	TRBV7-8	many	TRBJ2-1	CASSHTLGSYNEQFF	TGTGCCAGCAGCCACACACTAGGCTCCTACAATGAGCAGTTCTTC
TRBD1	12	TRBV29-1	many	TRBJ2-5	CSVRTGEETQYF	TGCAGCGTTCGGACAGGGGAAGAGACCCAGTACTTC
NA	12	TRBV25-1	many	TRBJ2-3	CASSGSTDTQYF	TGTGCCAGCAGTGGCTCCACAGATACGCAGTATTTT
TRBD2	14	TRBV6-2/TRBV6-3	many	TRBJ2-7	CASRWTSGSYEQYF	TGTGCCAGCAGATGGACTAGCGGATCCTACGAGCAGTACTTC
NA	13	TRBV20-1	many	TRBJ1-2	CSADGGHDYGYTF	TGCAGTGCCGATGGGGGGCATGACTATGGCTACACCTTC
NA	12	TRBV10-3	many	TRBJ2-2	CAISDNTGELFF	TGTGCCATCAGTGATAACACCGGGGAGCTGTTTTTT
NA	15	TRBV6-2/TRBV6-3	many	TRBJ1-4	CAAADRHPQSEKLFF	TGTGCCGCCGCAGACAGACACCCACAAAGCGAAAAACTGTTTTTT
NA	14	TRBV19	many	TRBJ1-2	CASKTGTRLYGYTF	TGTGCCAGTAAAACCGGGACGCGTTTATATGGCTACACCTTC
TRBD1	12	TRBV11-2	many	TRBJ1-2	CASSARQGGYTF	TGTGCCAGCAGCGCCCGACAGGGAGGCTACACCTTC
TRBD1	13	TRBV7-2	many	TRBJ2-3	CASSPTGVATQYF	TGTGCCAGCAGCCCGACAGGGGTTGCTACGCAGTATTTT
TRBD1	15	TRBV28	many	TRBJ1-5	CASSRPRTGHQPQHF	TGTGCCAGCAGTCGCCCCCGGACAGGGCATCAGCCCCAGCATTTT
NA	11	TRBV20-1	few	TRBJ2-7	CSAGSSYEQYF	TGCAGTGCCGGGAGCTCCTACGAGCAGTACTTC
NA	13	TRBV12-3/TRBV12-4	many	TRBJ1-2	CASAPADFYGYTF	TGTGCCAGCGCCCCAGCGGACTTCTATGGCTACACCTTC
TRBD1	14	TRBV7-3	many	TRBJ2-1	CASSLWDREGEQFF	TGTGCCAGCAGCTTATGGGACAGGGAAGGTGAGCAGTTCTTC
NA	14	TRBV15	NA	TRBJ2-1	CATNINPGGGVRFF	TGTGCCACCAACATAAACCCTGGGGGGGGCGTGCGGTTCTTC
NA	16	TRBV6-5	few	TRBJ1-6	CASRTTFTGLNSPLHF	TGTGCCAGCAGAACCACATTTACAGGTCTTAATTCACCCCTCCACTTT
TRBD2	14	TRBV30	many	TRBJ2-7	CAWSGGGNSYEQYF	TGTGCCTGGAGTGGGGGGGGGAACTCCTACGAGCAGTACTTC
NA	16	TRBV4-3	many	TRBJ1-4	CASSQDRRDYHEKLFF	TGCGCCAGCAGCCAAGATCGGCGGGATTACCATGAAAAACTGTTTTTT
NA	14	TRBV7-2	NA	TRBJ1-2	CASSIPGIADGYTF	TGTGCCAGCAGCATCCCCGGGATAGCGGACGGCTACACCTTC
TRBD1	15	TRBV28	many	TRBJ2-3	CASSPLTGSTDTQYF	TGTGCCAGCAGTCCTCTGACAGGGTCCACAGATACGCAGTATTTT
NA	13	TRBV6-2/TRBV6-3	many	TRBJ2-7	CASSPPDRYEQYF	TGTGCCAGCAGCCCCCCGGACAGATACGAGCAGTACTTC
TRBD1	14	TRBV12-3/TRBV12-4	many	TRBJ1-5	CASSTQGAGQPQHF	TGTGCCAGCAGTACCCAGGGGGCTGGGCAGCCCCAGCATTTT
NA	14	TRBV15	NA	TRBJ1-1	CATSSGQRNTEAFF	TGTGCCACCAGCAGTGGACAGCGAAACACTGAAGCTTTCTTT
NA	12	TRBV20-1	many	TRBJ2-7	CSGRQGALEQYF	TGCAGTGGGCGGCAGGGAGCCCTCGAGCAGTACTTC
TRBD1	17	TRBV30	many	TRBJ1-5	CAWSGGQGSYSNQPQHF	TGTGCCTGGAGTGGGGGACAGGGGTCTTATAGCAATCAGCCCCAGCATTTT
NA	15	TRBV5-5	many	TRBJ2-3	CVSSLGRRTTDTQYF	TGTGTCAGCAGCTTGGGTCGAAGAACCACAGATACGCAGTATTTT
TRBD1	13	TRBV4-3	many	TRBJ1-1	CASSQTGVTEAFF	TGCGCCAGCAGCCAGACAGGGGTCACTGAAGCTTTCTTT
NA	13	TRBV7-2	many	TRBJ2-1	CASSLERRNEQFF	TGTGCCAGCAGCTTAGAACGGCGGAATGAGCAGTTCTTC
TRBD1	13	TRBV25-1	many	TRBJ1-6	CASGDSLNSPLHF	TGTGCCAGCGGGGACAGCCTCAATTCACCCCTCCACTTT
NA	16	TRBV12-5	many	TRBJ2-3	CASGLDPRGDPDTQYF	TGTGCTAGTGGTTTGGATCCCCGGGGCGACCCAGATACGCAGTATTTT
TRBD1	18	TRBV7-2	many	TRBJ1-6	CASSLVAGGYANNSPLHF	TGTGCCAGCAGCTTAGTTGCAGGGGGCTACGCTAATAATTCACCCCTCCACTTT
NA	13	TRBV15	many	TRBJ2-1	CATGGSAYNEQFF	TGTGCCACCGGGGGGTCTGCCTACAATGAGCAGTTCTTC
TRBD1	14	TRBV18	many	TRBJ1-1	CASSWDSSNTEAFF	TGTGCCAGCTCATGGGACAGTAGCAACACTGAAGCTTTCTTT
NA	15	TRBV12-3/TRBV12-4	many	TRBJ1-6	CASSVTDRPNSPLHF	TGTGCCAGCAGCGTCACTGACAGACCAAATTCACCCCTCCACTTT
NA	12	TRBV7-9	many	TRBJ1-5	CASSFWGQPQHF	TGTGCCAGCAGCTTTTGGGGGCAGCCCCAGCATTTT